These 25 T cell receptor beta chains were sequenced from one sample in a study of shared clonotypes between healthy human individuals. Sequenced by immunoSEQ multiplex PCR; TCRdb stores in-frame clones only, minus some. Of over 2 million clones in the sample, 85% to 95% are singletons; the top ten hold around 1.1%. Only CD45RO-negative cells positively selected for CCR7 counted as naive CD8 cells, so terminally differentiated effector memory CD45RA+ cells were excluded. Sequencing was done on a sample of naive CD8+ T cells sorted from blood. The receptors were sampled from a man between 18 and 35 years old in good health.

Worth noting for this clone: This CDR3 is also generated by other DNA sequences in the sample. The genes are TRBV19 and TRBJ2-1; 7 bases map to TRBD2. CDR3 length equals 14 residues. Germline trimming cut 3 bases from V and 3 bases from J; bases unmatched to any gene: 2. Germline CDR1 reads LNHDA; CDR2 reads SQIVND (reference sequence). In DNA form, the CDR3 reads TGTGCCAGTAGTATTGGGGGGGACTACAATGAGCAGTTCTTC. It specifies CASSIGGDYNEQFF.

The chain uses TRBV5-4 and TRBJ2-3; 8 nucleotides align to TRBD1. There are 14 residues in the CDR3. CDR1 SGHNT and CDR2 YYREEE come from the germline V gene (reference sequence). With V trimmed by 4 bases and J by 5 bases, 6 bases remained unmatched. The CDR3 DNA sequence: TGTGCCAGCAGCACCTGGACAGGGCAAGATACGCAGTATTTT. It yields the protein CASSTWTGQDTQYF.

The V gene is TRBV6-9, the J gene TRBJ2-7; tentatively, D is TRBD1 (6 bases). The CDR3 extends over 14 amino acids. Germline V CDR1 and CDR2: MNHGY, SVAAGI. V was trimmed by 7 bases and J by 2 bases, leaving 15 bases between them. The CDR3 DNA sequence: TGTGCCAGCAACAACAGGGCCCCTACCTACGAGCAGTACTTC. Translated: CASNNRAPTYEQYF.

J is TRBJ1-6 and V is TRBV6-1, with unresolved D. Germline V gives CDR1 MNHNS, CDR2 SASEGT. The V gene lost 1 base and the J gene lost 6 bases, with 7 bases spanning the gap. The CDR3 is 14 residues long. DNA of the CDR3: TGTGCCAGCAGTGAAGAACTTACTAATTCACCCCTCCACTTT. Its translation is CASSEELTNSPLHF.

The chain carries TRBV4-1 and TRBJ2-1, with 9 bases aligning to TRBD1. Germline V gene lookup returns CDR1 MGHRA and CDR2 YSYEKL. There are 12 residues in the CDR3. With 4 bases clipped from V and 10 bases from J, the junction kept 2 bases outside the gene matches. The CDR3 protein is CASSLTGGEQFF. The DNA of the CDR3 is TGCGCCAGCAGCCTAACAGGGGGCGAGCAGTTCTTC.

This clone was detected many times. CDR3 nucleotide sequence: TGTGCCTGGAGTTCGGGCGGTTTTGTCAGTGCGAACACCGGGGAGCTGTTTTTT. This sequence encodes CAWSSGGFVSANTGELFF. V and J are TRBV30 and TRBJ2-2; D remains ambiguous. The CDR3 sequence is 18 residues long. Germline V CDR1 and CDR2: GTSNPN, SVGIG (reference sequence). The V and J ends lost 2 bases and 0 bases respectively, with 19 bases between them.

The V and J genes are TRBV29-1 and TRBJ1-5; tentative D call: TRBD1 (5 bases). V was cut by 6 bases and J by 2 bases, with 20 bases left in between. The CDR3 length is 16 residues. Germline assignment: CDR1 SQVTM and CDR2 ANQGSEA. DNA of the CDR3: TGCAGCGTCACCGGGACCCAGGATGATGGCAATCAGCCCCAGCATTTT. This encodes CSVTGTQDDGNQPQHF. The whole variable domain, remainder taken from reference TRBV29-1 and TRBJ1-5, is SAVISQKPSRDICQRGTSLTIQCQVDSQVTMMFWYRQQPGQSLTLIATANQGSEATYESGFVIDKFPISRPNLTFSTLTVSNMSPEDSSIYLCSVTGTQDDGNQPQHFGDGTRLSIL.

This chain joins TRBV5-8 and TRBJ2-2; 12 bases line up with TRBD2. The CDR3 length is 17 residues. The germline V gene has CDR1 SGHTS and CDR2 YDEGEE. Losses at the gene ends were 1 base for V and 5 bases for J; bases not matched to a gene: 6. CDR3 residues: CASSLLAGGPVTGELFF. CDR3 nucleotide sequence: TGTGCCAGCAGCTTGCTAGCGGGAGGGCCAGTGACCGGGGAGCTGTTTTTT. The variable domain in full, completed from reference TRBV5-8 and TRBJ2-2, reads EAGVTQSPTHLIKTRGQQATLRCSPISGHTSVYWYQQALGLGLQFLLWYDEGEERNRGNFPPRFSGRQFPNYSSELNVNALELEDSALYLCASSLLAGGPVTGELFFGEGSRLTVL.

The rearrangement links TRBV7-2 to TRBJ2-1; perhaps TRBD2 as D (5 bases). Germline V gene sequence: CDR1 SGHTA, CDR2 FQGNSA. Trimming shortened V by 4 bases and J by 7 bases, and 14 bases separated the two germline ends. CDR3 size: 14 residues. The CDR3, as DNA: TGTGCCAGCAGCTCGCCCGGACTTCAAAATGAGCAGTTCTTC. Protein sequence: CASSSPGLQNEQFF.

The chain is built from TRBV5-1 and TRBJ2-7, with 7 positions matching TRBD1. V dropped 0 bases and J dropped 3; count of bases not matched to a gene: 9. This CDR3 contains 16 residues. Germline values: CDR1 SGHRS, CDR2 YFSETQ. The CDR3 here is CASSLAVRGGSYEQYF. The CDR3 bases are TGCGCCAGCAGCTTGGCAGTCAGAGGGGGCAGCTACGAGCAGTACTTC.

The CDR3 region is CASSSGTGFNTEAFF. For the CDR3, the DNA is TGTGCCAGCAGCTCCGGGACAGGGTTTAACACTGAAGCTTTCTTT. V and J are TRBV5-4 and TRBJ1-1, with 9 nucleotides matching TRBD1. The V gene end was trimmed by 3 bases and the J gene end by 2 bases; junction bases not matched to a gene: 5. The CDR3 extends over 15 amino acids. Germline V gives CDR1 SGHNT, CDR2 YYREEE (reference sequence). The full variable domain, rest sourced from reference TRBV5-4 and TRBJ1-1, is ETGVTQSPTHLIKTRGQQVTLRCSSQSGHNTVSWYQQALGQGPQFIFQYYREEENGRGNFPPRFSGLQFPNYSSELNVNALELDDSALYLCASSSGTGFNTEAFFGQGTRLTVV.

This chain joins TRBV14 and TRBJ1-2; D not resolved. V shed 1 base and J shed 11 bases, with 14 bases lying between them. The CDR3 length is 13 residues. The germline V gene has CDR1 SGHDN and CDR2 FVKESK. The DNA of the CDR3 is TGTGCCAGCAGCCAAGTACGCACGAGTGGTTACACCTTC. Protein: CASSQVRTSGYTF.

This clone was recorded only once. The same CDR3 arises from other DNA sequences in this sample as well. J is TRBJ2-1 and V is TRBV5-1; possibly TRBD2 for D (5 bases). Germline V CDR1 and CDR2: SGHRS, YFSETQ. This CDR3 has 15 amino acids. V lost 0 bases and J lost 4, with 11 bases in between. CDR3 sequence reads: CASSLAGLSYNEQFF. Written as DNA, the CDR3 is TGCGCCAGCAGCTTGGCCGGACTCTCATACAATGAGCAGTTCTTC.

CDR3 sequence: CASSISTIGSSTSGEAFF. CDR3 bases: TGTGCCAGCAGCATTAGTACGATCGGAAGTTCCACATCGGGTGAAGCTTTCTTT. The chain links TRBV11-2 to TRBJ1-1; D is undetermined. The CDR3 loop spans 18 amino acids. Trimming took 5 bases from V and 7 from J, leaving 29 bases between them. Per the germline V gene, CDR1 is SGHAT and CDR2 is FQNNGV.

V and J are TRBV4-2 and TRBJ2-7, with D perhaps matching TRBD1 (5 bases). Germline assignment: CDR1 LGHNA and CDR2 YNFKEQ. V was clipped by 1 base and J by 3 bases, with 13 bases between them. This CDR3 is built from 15 residues. The CDR3 is CASSQGQGMDYEQYF. For the CDR3, the DNA is TGTGCCAGCAGCCAAGGGCAGGGTATGGACTACGAGCAGTACTTC.

The V call is TRBV27, the J call TRBJ1-3; 9 bases align to TRBD1. J lost 2 bases, V lost 10 bases, and 6 bases had no gene match. Germline V gene lookup returns CDR1 MNHEY and CDR2 SMNVEV (reference sequence). The length of the CDR3 is 14 residues. CDR3 sequence: CANLRDRAGNTIYF. The CDR3 coding sequence is TGTGCCAACCTGAGGGACAGGGCTGGAAACACCATATATTTT.

The chain links TRBV7-8 to TRBJ2-7; the D gene is possibly TRBD2 (5 bases). This CDR3 contains 16 residues. The V end lost 4 bases, the J end lost 1 base, and 17 bases lay between the germline ends. Germline CDR1 SGHVS, CDR2 FQNEAQ. The CDR3: CASSSGTVVASYEQYF. The CDR3 coding sequence is TGTGCCAGCAGCTCGGGAACCGTAGTAGCGTCCTACGAGCAGTACTTC.

The chain is built from TRBV28 and TRBJ1-1; D is perhaps TRBD1 (5 bases). Germline V gene data show CDR1 as MDHEN and CDR2 as SYDVKM. The V gene lost 10 bases and the J gene lost 3 bases, with 15 bases spanning the gap. The CDR3 contains 13 residues. In nucleotides, the CDR3 is TGTGCCACCCAATTAGGAGGGGACACTGAAGCTTTCTTT. It encodes CATQLGGDTEAFF.

The V call is TRBV13, the J call TRBJ2-7; D might be TRBD1 (5 bases). This CDR3 region has 15 residues. The V gene's germline CDR1 is PRHDT and CDR2 FYEKMQ (reference sequence). Trimming pared 1 base from V and 9 bases from J, leaving 19 bases between. This CDR3 is CASSLAGWQLSGQYF. The CDR3 coding sequence is TGTGCCAGCAGCTTAGCAGGGTGGCAGTTGTCGGGGCAGTACTTC.

The chain employs TRBV9 and TRBJ1-3; possible D gene TRBD1, 5 bases. CDR1 is SGDLS and CDR2 is YYNGEE in the germline V gene. This CDR3 comprises 16 residues. V was shortened by 4 bases and J by 0 bases, with 14 bases between the two germline ends. CDR3 sequence reads: CASSPTWGSSGNTIYF. DNA for the CDR3: TGTGCCAGCAGCCCTACCTGGGGCAGCTCTGGAAACACCATATATTTT.

The gene calls are TRBV27 and TRBJ2-7, with unresolved D. This CDR3 is 12 amino acids long. Trimming removed 4 bases at V and 4 bases at J, with 8 bases between. From germline, CDR1 is MNHEY and CDR2 SMNVEV (reference sequence). The CDR3 reads CASSSFGYEQYF. For the CDR3, the DNA is TGTGCCAGCAGTTCATTTGGGTACGAGCAGTACTTC.

The chain combines TRBV13 with TRBJ2-3; tentative D call: TRBD1 (6 bases). V was cut by 4 bases and J by 5 bases, with 10 bases left in between. The CDR3 covers 13 residues. Germline V gene lookup returns CDR1 PRHDT and CDR2 FYEKMQ (reference sequence). CDR3 nucleotides: TGTGCCAGCAGCTGGACAGAGGAAGATACGCAGTATTTT. This translates into CASSWTEEDTQYF.

About this clone: The sample has other DNA sequences that encode this CDR3 too. The genes are TRBV6-5 and TRBJ2-7; 7 positions agree with TRBD2. Per germline, CDR1 MNHEY and CDR2 SVGAGI. With 3 bases clipped from V and 6 bases from J, the junction kept 2 bases outside the gene matches. The CDR3 extends over 12 amino acids. CDR3 sequence: CASSYGGSEQYF. Written as DNA, the CDR3 is TGTGCCAGCAGTTATGGCGGGAGCGAGCAGTACTTC.

The table lists this clone with a few counts. An end of the junction does not agree with germline; a read error may underlie this. CDR3 amino acids: CASSLGGSSPLHF. The CDR3 DNA sequence: TGTGCTAGCAGCTTAGGGGGTTCCTCACCCCTCCACTTT. The V gene is TRBV7-7, the J gene TRBJ1-6, with a tentative D call TRBD1 (6 bases). This CDR3 has 13 amino acids. In germline, CDR1 is SSHAT, CDR2 FNYEAQ (reference sequence).

The V call is TRBV9, the J call TRBJ2-7; 7 nucleotides match TRBD1. Germline V CDR1 and CDR2: SGDLS, YYNGEE. CDR3 length: 15 residues. Germline trimming cut 2 bases from V and 0 bases from J; bases unmatched to any gene: 5. The CDR3: CASSVGTVPSYEQYF. CDR3 sequence (DNA): TGTGCCAGCAGCGTCGGGACAGTGCCCTCCTACGAGCAGTACTTC. Filled out from reference TRBV9 and TRBJ2-7, the complete variable domain reads DSGVTQTPKHLITATGQRVTLRCSPRSGDLSVYWYQQSLDQGLQFLIQYYNGEERAKGNILERFSAQQFPDLHSELNLSSLELGDSALYFCASSVGTVPSYEQYFGPGTRLTVT.